This TCR beta chain was captured in a study of OX40 agonist ivuxolimab in advanced cancers. V was shortened by 3 bases and J by 1 base, with 13 bases between the two germline ends. CDR1 SGDLS and CDR2 YYNGEE come from the germline V gene. The CDR3 spans 15 residues. On cycle 4 day 1 and cycle 7 day 1, as well as at baseline, blood was sampled. Only in-frame clones appear in the TCRdb table, and some are missing; sequencing was by immunoSEQ multiplex PCR. In the table there are fewer than 40,000 clones, over 65% of which are singletons. The input for sequencing was CD4+ or CD8+ T cells sorted from blood, taken in a trial of the OX40 agonist ivuxolimab. This chain links TRBV9 with TRBJ2-5; no definite D call. The source of this sequence is an adult with an advanced solid tumor such as melanoma, head and neck, liver or kidney cancer. CDR3: CASSAQELGQETQYF. CDR3 in DNA: TGTGCCAGCAGCGCTCAAGAGCTGGGCCAAGAGACCCAGTACTTC.